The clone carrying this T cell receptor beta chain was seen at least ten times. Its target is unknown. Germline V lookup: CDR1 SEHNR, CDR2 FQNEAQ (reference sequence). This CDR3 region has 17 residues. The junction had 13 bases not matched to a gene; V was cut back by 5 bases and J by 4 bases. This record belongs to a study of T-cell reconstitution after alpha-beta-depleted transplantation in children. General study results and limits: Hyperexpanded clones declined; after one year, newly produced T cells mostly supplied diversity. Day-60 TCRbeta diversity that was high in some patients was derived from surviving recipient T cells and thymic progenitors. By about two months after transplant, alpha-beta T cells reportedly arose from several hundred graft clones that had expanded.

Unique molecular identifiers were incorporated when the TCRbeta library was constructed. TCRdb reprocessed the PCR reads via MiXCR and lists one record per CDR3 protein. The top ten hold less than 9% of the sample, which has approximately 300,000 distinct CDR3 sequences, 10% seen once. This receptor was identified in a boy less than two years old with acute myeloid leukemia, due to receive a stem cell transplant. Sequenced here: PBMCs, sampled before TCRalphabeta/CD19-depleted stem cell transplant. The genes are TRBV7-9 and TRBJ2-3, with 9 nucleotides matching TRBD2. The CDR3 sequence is CASSQRPLAGRPDTQYF. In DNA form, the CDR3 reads TGTGCCAGCAGCCAACGCCCCCTAGCGGGGAGGCCAGATACGCAGTATTTT.